Listed below are T cell receptor beta chains from one sample, sequenced in a study of beta chain features in type 1 diabetes. TCRdb's table, derived via immunoSEQ multiplex PCR, lists solely in-frame clones and lacks some. Of 140,000 to 150,000 clones listed, about 13% are singletons. What was sequenced was central memory CD4+ T cells from blood. The receptors derive from a man aged 18 to 30 with type 1 diabetes. CDR3s include the opening cysteine and the closing phenylalanine or tryptophan. Each record gives: clone size, V gene, J gene, D gene, CDR3 DNA, CDR3 protein. The D gene is left open where the match is weak. A clone size is listed for some rows: how often the clone was seen (once, few, many), or a class if it is expanded.

few	TRBV9	TRBJ1-6	.	TGTGCCAGCAGCGACGGAGACTCCTATAATTCACCCCTCCACTTT	CASSDGDSYNSPLHF
.	TRBV25-1	TRBJ1-2	TRBD1	TGTGCCAGCAGTGAATCAGGGGGCAACTATGGCTACACCTTC	CASSESGGNYGYTF
.	TRBV5-8	TRBJ1-2	.	TGTGCCAGCAGCTACTTTTCGGCACAGTCCAACTATGGCTACACCTTC	CASSYFSAQSNYGYTF
.	TRBV5-1	TRBJ1-1	TRBD1	TGCGCCAGCAGCTCAAGGACAGGGGGCGGCACTGAAGCTTTCTTT	CASSSRTGGGTEAFF
few	TRBV10-2	TRBJ2-7	TRBD1	TGCGCCAGTAGATCCACAGGGGAACCCTCCTACGAGCAGTACTTC	CASRSTGEPSYEQYF
many	TRBV15	TRBJ2-3	.	TGTGCCACCAGCCTCGGAGGGATTAGCACAGATACGCAGTATTTT	CATSLGGISTDTQYF
few	TRBV10-1	TRBJ2-3	TRBD2	TGCGCCAGCAGTGGGACAACGGGGGGGCCCACAGATACGCAGTATTTT	CASSGTTGGPTDTQYF
many	TRBV7-7	TRBJ2-7	TRBD1	TGTGCTAGCAGCCGTTCGACAGGGGGCGAGCAGTACTTC	CASSRSTGGEQYF
.	TRBV6-1	TRBJ2-2	TRBD1	TGTGCCGCAAGAGGACAGGGGGCCGGGGAGCTGTTTTTT	CAARGQGAGELFF
many	TRBV4-1	TRBJ2-1	.	TGCGCCAGCAGCCAAGTGCCTAGCGAAAATGAGCAGTTCTTC	CASSQVPSENEQFF
many	TRBV30	TRBJ2-7	TRBD2	TGTGCCTGGAGTGTCGGGGGGTCTGGTTCCTACGAGCAGTACTTC	CAWSVGGSGSYEQYF
.	TRBV6-5	TRBJ2-7	.	TGTGCCAGCAGTTACGGCCCCGGGATCGGGATGGGCGAGCAGTACTTC	CASSYGPGIGMGEQYF
many	TRBV2	TRBJ1-4	.	TGTGCCCGGAGGGGGGCCTCTAATGAAAAACTGTTTTTT	CARRGASNEKLFF
few	TRBV6-1	TRBJ2-7	TRBD1	TGTGCCAGCAGTCGGACAGGGTTCTACGAGCAGTACTTC	CASSRTGFYEQYF
.	TRBV9	TRBJ1-6	.	TGTGCCAGCAGCCTCTCCCCGGGAACTAATTCACCCCTCCACTTT	CASSLSPGTNSPLHF
many	TRBV7-2	TRBJ2-3	.	TGTGCCAGCAGCCCTCGAGCAACCTTACGGGATACGCAGTATTTT	CASSPRATLRDTQYF
.	TRBV5-1	TRBJ2-7	.	TGCGCCAGCAGCTTGAGAGGGCCCGAGCAGTACTTC	CASSLRGPEQYF
.	TRBV7-8	TRBJ2-2	.	TGTGCCAGCAGAGTACAGGGAGCCGGGGAGCTGTTTTTT	CASRVQGAGELFF
.	TRBV2	TRBJ2-3	TRBD2	TGTGCCAGCAGTGAAGGCCTCGGGAGGGCAGATACGCAGTATTTT	CASSEGLGRADTQYF
few	TRBV9	TRBJ1-2	.	TGTGCCAGCAGCGTTGGGGGAAGGTCTAACTATGGCTACACCTTC	CASSVGGRSNYGYTF
.	TRBV7-8	TRBJ1-4	.	TGTGCCAGCAGCGCCCAACAGGGTGTGAGTGAAAAACTGTTTTTT	CASSAQQGVSEKLFF
few	TRBV19	TRBJ2-5	.	TGTGCCAGTAGTACAGGACTAACGTACCAAGAGACCCAGTACTTC	CASSTGLTYQETQYF
few	TRBV4-1	TRBJ2-5	.	TGCGCCAGCAGCCAAGTCCGTGGTGGACACGAAGGAGAGACCCAGTACTTC	CASSQVRGGHEGETQYF
few	TRBV5-8	TRBJ2-4	.	TGTGCCAGCAGCTCGACTGGACAGTCCAAAAACATTCAGTACTTC	CASSSTGQSKNIQYF
many	TRBV7-2	TRBJ2-1	TRBD2	TGTGCCAGCAGCCCACGGACTAGCAGAACCAATGAGCAGTTCTTC	CASSPRTSRTNEQFF
.	TRBV27	TRBJ2-5	TRBD1	TGTGCCAGCAGTCCCAACCGGGACAGGGACCAAGAGACCCAGTACTTC	CASSPNRDRDQETQYF
.	TRBV5-4	TRBJ2-7	TRBD1	TGTGCCAGCAGCCCCCCGGGGGACAGGGGGTTCTACGAGCAGTACTTC	CASSPPGDRGFYEQYF
few	TRBV29-1	TRBJ2-3	.	TGCAGCGTCGTTTTCGACTCAGATACGCAGTATTTT	CSVVFDSDTQYF
.	TRBV6-5	TRBJ2-5	.	TGTGCCAGCAGTTACTCAGGAGCCCGGGAGACCCAGTACTTC	CASSYSGARETQYF
few	TRBV6-6	TRBJ2-7	.	TGTGCCAGCAGTCTCCGACAGGGAGGCTCCTACGAGCAGTACTTC	CASSLRQGGSYEQYF
few	TRBV30	TRBJ1-1	.	TGTGCCTGGAGGGGGCAGAAAGCTTTCTTT	CAWRGQKAFF
few	TRBV28	TRBJ2-5	.	TGTGCCAGCTTGAGTGGATGGGGGACTGAGACCCAGTACTTC	CASLSGWGTETQYF
.	TRBV4-1	TRBJ1-6	.	TGCGCCAGCAGCCAATGGGTGCGGGGTCAGGATTCACCCCTCCACTTT	CASSQWVRGQDSPLHF
few	TRBV5-8	TRBJ2-7	.	TGTGCCAGCAGCTTAAATCTCGACGAGCAGTACTTC	CASSLNLDEQYF
.	TRBV29-1	TRBJ2-1	.	TGCAGCGTTGAGGGCAGCTCTACATTCTTC	CSVEGSSTFF
few	TRBV5-1	TRBJ1-5	.	TGCGCCAGCAGCTTGGATGGGTCAAATCAGCCCCAGCATTTT	CASSLDGSNQPQHF
few	TRBV6-4	TRBJ2-1	TRBD1	TGTGCCAGCAGTTCCCAGGGGGTGGCTAGTAATGAGCAGTTCTTC	CASSSQGVASNEQFF
.	TRBV19	TRBJ2-3	.	TGTGCCAGTAGTCCCCCGGGGGCTATAGATACGCAGTATTTT	CASSPPGAIDTQYF
.	TRBV7-9	TRBJ1-6	.	TGTGCCAGCAGCTTAATTGACCGGTCACCCCTCCACTTT	CASSLIDRSPLHF
.	TRBV7-2	TRBJ2-5	TRBD2	TGTGCCAGCCAATCTAGCGGGGGGCAGCAAGAGACCCAGTACTTC	CASQSSGGQQETQYF
.	TRBV7-9	TRBJ2-1	TRBD2	TGTGCCAGCGCCGTTTTTGGCGGGGGGTTTAATGAGCAGTTCTTC	CASAVFGGGFNEQFF
few	TRBV29-1	TRBJ2-2	TRBD1	TGCAGCGCCTCGGGACAGGGGAACGGGGAGCTGTTTTTT	CSASGQGNGELFF